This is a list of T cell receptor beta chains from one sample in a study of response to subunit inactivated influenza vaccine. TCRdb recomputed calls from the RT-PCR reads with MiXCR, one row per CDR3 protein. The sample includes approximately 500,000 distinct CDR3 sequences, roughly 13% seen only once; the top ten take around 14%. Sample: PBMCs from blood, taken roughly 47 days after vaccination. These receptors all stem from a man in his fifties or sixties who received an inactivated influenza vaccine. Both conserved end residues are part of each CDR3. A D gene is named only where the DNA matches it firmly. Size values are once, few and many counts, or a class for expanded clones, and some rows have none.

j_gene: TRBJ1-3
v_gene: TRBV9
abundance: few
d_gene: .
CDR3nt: TGTGCCAGCAGCGTAGACAACTCTGGAAACACCATATATTTT
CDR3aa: CASSVDNSGNTIYF

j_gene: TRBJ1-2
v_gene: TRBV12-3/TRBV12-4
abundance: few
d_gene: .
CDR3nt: TGTGCCACAGGAGGGGATGGCTACACCTTC
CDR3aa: CATGGDGYTF

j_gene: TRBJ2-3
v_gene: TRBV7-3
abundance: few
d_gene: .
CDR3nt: TGTGCCAGCAGCACTGGCGGTTATAGCACAGATACGCAGTATTTT
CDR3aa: CASSTGGYSTDTQYF

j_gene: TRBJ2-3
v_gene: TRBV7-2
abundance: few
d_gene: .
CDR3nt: TGTGCCAGCACACAGGACTGGATAACAGATACGCAGTATTTT
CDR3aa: CASTQDWITDTQYF

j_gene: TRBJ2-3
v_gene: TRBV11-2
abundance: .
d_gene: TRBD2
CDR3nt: TGTGCCAGCAGCTTAGATCCTTGGGGGAGGGCCCGTAGAAGCACAGATACGCAGTGTTTT
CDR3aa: CASSLDPWGRARRSTDTQCF

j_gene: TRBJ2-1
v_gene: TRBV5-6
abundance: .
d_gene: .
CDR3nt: TGTGCCAGCAGCTTACAGAGGGGCAATGAGCAGTTCTTC
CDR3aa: CASSLQRGNEQFF

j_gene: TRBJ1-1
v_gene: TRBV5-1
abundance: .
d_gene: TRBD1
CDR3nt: TGCGCCAGCAGCTCGGCCCTGGACAGGGGTACATTCACTGAAGCTTTCTTT
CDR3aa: CASSSALDRGTFTEAFF

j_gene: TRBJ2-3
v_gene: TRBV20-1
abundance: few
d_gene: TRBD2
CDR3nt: TGCAGTGCTAACTTAAATAGCGGGGGGGCCTCAGATACGCAGTATTTT
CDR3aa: CSANLNSGGASDTQYF

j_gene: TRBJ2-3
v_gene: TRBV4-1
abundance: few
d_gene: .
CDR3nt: TGCGCCAGCAGCCAAGTCGCGTCGACTAGCACAGATACGCAGTATTTT
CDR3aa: CASSQVASTSTDTQYF

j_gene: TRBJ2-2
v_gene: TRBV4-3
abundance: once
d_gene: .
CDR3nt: TGCGCCAGCAGCCAAGATTTGTTAAGCGGGGAGCTGTTTTTT
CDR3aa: CASSQDLLSGELFF

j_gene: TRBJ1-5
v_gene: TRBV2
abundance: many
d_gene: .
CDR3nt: TGTGCCAGCAGCCTTGAGGGCGCGAGGTACCAGCCCCAGCATTTT
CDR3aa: CASSLEGARYQPQHF

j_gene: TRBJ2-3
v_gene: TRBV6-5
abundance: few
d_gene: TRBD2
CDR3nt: TGTGCCAGCAGTTACTCCTTGAGCGGGGGACGAGGCACGCAGTATTTT
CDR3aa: CASSYSLSGGRGTQYF

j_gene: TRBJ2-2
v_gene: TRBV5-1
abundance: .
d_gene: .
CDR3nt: TGCGCCAGCAGCTTGGCCGTAGGTTCGAACACCGGGGAGCTGTTTTTT
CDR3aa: CASSLAVGSNTGELFF

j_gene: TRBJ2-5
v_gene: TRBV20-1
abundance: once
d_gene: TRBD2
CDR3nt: TGCAGTGCTAGACTGCGGGGGGGCGGAGAGACCCAGTACTTC
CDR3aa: CSARLRGGGETQYF

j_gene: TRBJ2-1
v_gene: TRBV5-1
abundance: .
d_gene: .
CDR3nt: TGCGCCAGCGCCCCGGGACGGTGGAGCTCCTACAATGAGCAGTTCTTC
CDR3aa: CASAPGRWSSYNEQFF

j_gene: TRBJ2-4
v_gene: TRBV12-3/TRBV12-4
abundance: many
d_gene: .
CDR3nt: TGTGCCAGCAGTAACAGGGGAGGGGAAGCCAAAAACATTCAGTACTTC
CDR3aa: CASSNRGGEAKNIQYF

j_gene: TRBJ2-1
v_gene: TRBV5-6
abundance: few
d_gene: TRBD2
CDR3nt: TGTGCCAGCAGCTTGGGACTAGCCCACTACAATGAGCAGTTCTTC
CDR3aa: CASSLGLAHYNEQFF

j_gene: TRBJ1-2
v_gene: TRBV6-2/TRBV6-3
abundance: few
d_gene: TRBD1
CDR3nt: TGTGCCAGCAGTTTCCCGGGACAGGGTGGCTACACCTTC
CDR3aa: CASSFPGQGGYTF

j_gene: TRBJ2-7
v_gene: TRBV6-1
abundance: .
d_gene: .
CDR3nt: TGTGCCAGCAGTAATACAGGGTCCTACGAGCAGTACTTC
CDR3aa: CASSNTGSYEQYF

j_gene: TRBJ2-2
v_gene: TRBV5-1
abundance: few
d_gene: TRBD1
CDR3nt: TGCGCCAGCAGCTTGGAAGCGGACAGGGCGGTCGGGGAGCTGTTTTTT
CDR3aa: CASSLEADRAVGELFF

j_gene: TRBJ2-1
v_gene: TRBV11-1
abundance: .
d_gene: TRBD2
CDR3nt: TGTGCCAGCAGCCCCGGGACTAGCGTGGGGTTCAGGGGCTACAATGAGCAGTTCTTC
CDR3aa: CASSPGTSVGFRGYNEQFF

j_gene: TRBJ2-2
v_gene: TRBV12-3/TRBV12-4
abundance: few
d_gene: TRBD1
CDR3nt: TGTGCCAGCGCTACAGAGACAGGGGGCTACGGGGAGCTGTTTTTT
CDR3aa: CASATETGGYGELFF

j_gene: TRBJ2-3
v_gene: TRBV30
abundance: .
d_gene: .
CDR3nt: TGTGCCTGGGGGCCTGCGGATACGCAGTATTTT
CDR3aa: CAWGPADTQYF

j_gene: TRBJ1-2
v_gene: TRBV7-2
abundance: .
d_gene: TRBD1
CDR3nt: TGTGCCAGCAGCTTCGGGACAGCCCACTATGGCTACACCTTC
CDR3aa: CASSFGTAHYGYTF

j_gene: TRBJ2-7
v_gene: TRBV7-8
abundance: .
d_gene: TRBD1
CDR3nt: TGTGCCAGCAGCTCCGGGACAGGGTGGGTCGAGCAGTACTTC
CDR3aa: CASSSGTGWVEQYF

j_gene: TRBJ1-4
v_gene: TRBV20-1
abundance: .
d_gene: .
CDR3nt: TGCAGTGCTAGAGGAGCTAATGAAAAACTGTTTTTT
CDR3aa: CSARGANEKLFF

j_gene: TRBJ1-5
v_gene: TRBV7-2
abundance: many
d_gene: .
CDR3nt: TGTGCCAGCAGCTTAGGAGGGACAAAAGGCAATCAGCCCCAGCATTTT
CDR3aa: CASSLGGTKGNQPQHF

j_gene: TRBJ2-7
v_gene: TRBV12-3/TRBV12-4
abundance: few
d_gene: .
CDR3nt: TGTGCCAGCAGTTACTCCGAGGGGTCCTACGAGCAGTACTTC
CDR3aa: CASSYSEGSYEQYF

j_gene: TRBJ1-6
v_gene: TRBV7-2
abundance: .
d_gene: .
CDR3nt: TGTGCCAGCAGCTTAGTTGCGGTTGGGAATTCACCCCTCCACTTT
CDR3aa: CASSLVAVGNSPLHF

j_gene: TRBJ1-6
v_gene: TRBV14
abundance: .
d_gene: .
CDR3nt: TGTGCCAGCAGCCCGGACTTGATCGGTCCCCTCCACTTT
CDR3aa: CASSPDLIGPLHF

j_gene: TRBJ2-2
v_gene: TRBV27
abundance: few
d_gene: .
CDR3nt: TGTGCCAGCAGTTCCCCTGGACAGTCCGGGGAGCTGTTTTTT
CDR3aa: CASSSPGQSGELFF

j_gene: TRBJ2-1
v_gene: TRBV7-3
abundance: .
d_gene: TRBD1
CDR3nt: TGTGCCAGCAGCTCCACAGGGGTGAATCACAATGAGCAGTTCTTC
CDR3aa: CASSSTGVNHNEQFF

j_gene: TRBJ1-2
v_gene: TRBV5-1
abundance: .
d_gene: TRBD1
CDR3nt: TGCGCCAGCAGCCGGGACAGCGATGGCTACACCTTC
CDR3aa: CASSRDSDGYTF

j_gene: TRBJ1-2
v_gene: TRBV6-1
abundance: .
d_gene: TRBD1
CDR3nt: TGTGCCAGCAGTGCGATAGGGGGCGCGAGCTATGGCTACACCTTC
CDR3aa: CASSAIGGASYGYTF

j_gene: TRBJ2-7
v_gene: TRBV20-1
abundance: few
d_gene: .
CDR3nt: TGCAGTGCTAGAGGGACATTTAAAGCCTACGAGCAGTACTTC
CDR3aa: CSARGTFKAYEQYF

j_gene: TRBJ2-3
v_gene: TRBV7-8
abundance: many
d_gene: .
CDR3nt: TGTGCCAGCAGCCGGCGGACGGGCCCCACAGATACGCAGTATTTT
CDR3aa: CASSRRTGPTDTQYF

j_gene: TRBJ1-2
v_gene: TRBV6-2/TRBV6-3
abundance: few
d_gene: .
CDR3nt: TGTGCCAGCAGTTCGACGGACCTCTATGGCTACACCTTC
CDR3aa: CASSSTDLYGYTF

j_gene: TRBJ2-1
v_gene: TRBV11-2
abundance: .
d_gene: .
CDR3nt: TGTGCCAGCAGCTTAGAAAGTCTAGCGAATGAGCAGTTCTTC
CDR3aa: CASSLESLANEQFF

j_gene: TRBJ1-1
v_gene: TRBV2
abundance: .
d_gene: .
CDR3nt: TGTGCCACCTCCCGCGACAGGCCGGCTGAAGCTTTCTTT
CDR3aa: CATSRDRPAEAFF

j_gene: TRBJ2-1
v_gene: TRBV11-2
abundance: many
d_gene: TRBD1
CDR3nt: TGTGCCAGCAGCTTTGGGACAGGCGCCTACAATGAGCAGTTCTTC
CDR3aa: CASSFGTGAYNEQFF

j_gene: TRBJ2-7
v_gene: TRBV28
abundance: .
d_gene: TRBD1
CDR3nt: TGTGCCAGCAGTTTGGAGGCAGGGGGCTACGAGCAGTACTTC
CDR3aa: CASSLEAGGYEQYF

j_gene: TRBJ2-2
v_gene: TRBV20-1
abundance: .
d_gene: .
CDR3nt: TGCAGTGCTTTTCGCCTCGGGCCCTCCTTAGTCACCGGGGAGCTGTTTTTT
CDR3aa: CSAFRLGPSLVTGELFF

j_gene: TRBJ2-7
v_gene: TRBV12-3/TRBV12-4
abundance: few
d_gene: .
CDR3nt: TGTGCCAGCAGTTTACTTAACGGTCCGGGGGAGCAGTACTTC
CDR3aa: CASSLLNGPGEQYF

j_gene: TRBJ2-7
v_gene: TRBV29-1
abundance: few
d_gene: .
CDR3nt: TGCAGCGTTGTGGTGGGTCAGGCCTACGAGCAGTACTTC
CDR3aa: CSVVVGQAYEQYF

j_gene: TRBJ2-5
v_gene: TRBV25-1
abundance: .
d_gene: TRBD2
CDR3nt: TGTGCCAGCAGGCCGGGGACTACTTCAGAGACCCAGTACTTC
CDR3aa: CASRPGTTSETQYF

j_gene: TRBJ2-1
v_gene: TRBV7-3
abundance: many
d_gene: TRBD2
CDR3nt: TGTGCCAGCAGCTTAACCGGCGGGAGATCCTACAATGAGCAGTTCTTC
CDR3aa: CASSLTGGRSYNEQFF

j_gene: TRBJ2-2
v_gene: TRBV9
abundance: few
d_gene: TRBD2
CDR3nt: TGTGCCAGCAGCGCGAGCGGGAGGGCCAGCGGGGAGCTGTTTTTT
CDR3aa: CASSASGRASGELFF

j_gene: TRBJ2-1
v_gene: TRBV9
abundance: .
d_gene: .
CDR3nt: TGTGCCAGCAGCGTAGGGTCCCAGGGGACCAACAATGAGCAGTTCTTC
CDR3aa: CASSVGSQGTNNEQFF

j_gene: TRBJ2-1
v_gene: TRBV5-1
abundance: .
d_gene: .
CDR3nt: TGCGCCAGCAGCTTGGCCAGGGCTGAGCAGTTCTTC
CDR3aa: CASSLARAEQFF

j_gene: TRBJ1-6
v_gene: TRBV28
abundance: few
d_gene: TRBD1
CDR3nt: TGTGCCAGCAGCCCCGGGACAGGGAGAATTAATTCACCCCTCCACTTT
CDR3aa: CASSPGTGRINSPLHF

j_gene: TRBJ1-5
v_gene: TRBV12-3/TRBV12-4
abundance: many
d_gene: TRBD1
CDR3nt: TGTGCCAGCAGTTCGACAGGGAGACAGCCCCAGCATTTT
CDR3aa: CASSSTGRQPQHF

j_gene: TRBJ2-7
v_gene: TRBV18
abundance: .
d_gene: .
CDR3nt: TGTGCCAGCTCACCAGCGGCGGGGGCTTGCGAGCAGTACTTC
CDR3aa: CASSPAAGACEQYF

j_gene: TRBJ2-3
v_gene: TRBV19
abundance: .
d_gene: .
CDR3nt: TGTGCCAGTAGGGCCCTGAACGGGCGCACAGATACGCAGTATTTT
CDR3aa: CASRALNGRTDTQYF

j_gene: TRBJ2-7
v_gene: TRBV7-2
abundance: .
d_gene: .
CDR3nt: TGTGCCAGCAGCTTAGGTCCGGGGAACGAGCAGTACTTC
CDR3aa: CASSLGPGNEQYF